This T cell receptor (beta chain) comes out of a study of T-cell reconstitution after alpha-beta-depleted transplantation in children. Unique molecular identifiers were incorporated when the TCRbeta library was constructed. MiXCR, run by TCRdb on the PCR reads, gives a single entry per CDR3 protein. This repertoire shows hundreds of thousands of distinct CDR3 sequences, around 17% found once; its top ten account for around 4.5%. This clonotype came up a few times. The CDR3 covers 13 residues. From germline, CDR1 is MNHEY and CDR2 SVGEGT. V gave up 8 bases and J gave up 3 bases, with 11 bases separating them.

Sequencing was performed on PBMCs, mostly from graft donor cells, taken 360 days after TCRalphabeta/CD19-depleted stem cell transplant. The V call is TRBV6-2 or TRBV6-3, the J call TRBJ2-1, with unresolved D. This TCR was recovered from a male patient under 18 who had a stem cell transplant for acute lymphoblastic leukemia, so the T cells may come from the graft donor. CDR3 in amino acids: CASSRASYNEQFF. CDR3 sequence (DNA): TGTGCCAGCTCCCGAGCTAGCTACAATGAGCAGTTCTTC.